The present TCR beta chain was sequenced within a study of metastatic and nonmetastatic thyroid tumors. Study background: Repertoire comparison spanned blood and tumor or nodule tissue of malignant and benign thyroid patients. General study points: Relative to benign nodules, malignant thyroid tumors were reportedly characterized by significantly elevated TCR beta diversity in blood and tumor.

TCRdb re-clonotyped the PCR reads through MiXCR. Among roughly 28,000 clones listed, more than 20% were seen once. Comments on this clone: Its antigen is as yet unknown.

CDR1 is MNHEY and CDR2 is SMNVEV in the germline V gene (reference sequence). This CDR3 is 12 amino acids long. V was pared by 6 bases and J by 6 bases, with 5 bases of the junction left unmatched. Among the patients, none had received any treatment before thyroid surgery. Sequenced sample: blood. This clonotype was sampled from a female donor with papillary thyroid cancer or a benign thyroid nodule (not recorded which). Some clones in this sample may be carry-over from other donors' samples. The chain employs TRBV27 and TRBJ2-7, with TRBD2 matching 7 bases. As DNA, the CDR3 is TGTGCCAGCAGAGGCTGGGGGGGCGAGCAGTACTTC. Translated, it gives CASRGWGGEQYF.